This passage covers 14 T cell receptor beta chains from one sample sequenced in a study of long-term antiretroviral therapy in people with HIV (dated by TCRdb to the early 2020s). The immunoSEQ hsTCRB v3.0 assay was used at survey level resolution to sequence the TRB variable region. TCRdb took this table from immuneACCESS and kept in-frame rearrangements with V and J called. Such tables lack part of the clones; where checked against another copy, unresolved V genes explain under half of the gap, and the rest is unexplained. Across this sample there are some 38,000 clones, with 65% to 90% seen only once. In total, the top ten clones hold about 5.2% of the sample. Sequencing was performed on unsorted PBMCs, taken 1.5 years after starting antiretroviral therapy. The receptors were sampled from a man aged 18 to 30 with HIV.

This clone appeared a single time. The gene calls are TRBV28 and TRBJ1-1; the match to TRBD1 covers 7 bases. The V segment lost 7 bases and the J segment 6 bases; nucleotides outside the gene matches: 8. The germline gives CDR1 MDHEN, CDR2 SYDVKM. This CDR3 is built from 13 residues. The DNA of the CDR3 is TGTGCCAGCACCCTGACAGGGCGCTCTGAAGCTTTCTTT. Amino acid sequence: CASTLTGRSEAFF.

The chain uses TRBV30 and TRBJ1-5, with 7 nucleotides matching TRBD1. CDR1 is GTSNPN and CDR2 is SVGIG in the germline V gene (reference sequence). There are 13 residues in the CDR3. The ends lost 5 bases at V and 1 base at J; junction bases unmatched: 2. CDR3 nucleotides: TGTGCCTGGGAGGACAGGAGCAATCAGCCCCAGCATTTT. Translation: CAWEDRSNQPQHF.

The chain carries TRBV27 and TRBJ2-2; D may be TRBD1 (6 bases). This CDR3 contains 14 residues. Trimming left V 8 bases short and J 6 bases short, with 16 bases between. Per the germline V gene, CDR1 is MNHEY and CDR2 is SMNVEV (reference sequence). The CDR3 nucleotides are TGTGCCAGCGGGCCAGGGGATCGGGCCGGGGAGCTGTTTTTT. As protein: CASGPGDRAGELFF.

The V and J genes are TRBV6-1 and TRBJ2-7; D possibly corresponds to TRBD1 (6 bases). Germline V gives CDR1 MNHNS, CDR2 SASEGT. This CDR3 comprises 15 residues. Trimming stripped 4 bases from V and 8 bases from J, with 21 bases between. In DNA form, the CDR3 reads TGTGCCAGCAGTGCGATGCAGGACAGAACTTCAAAGCAGTACTTC. This codes for CASSAMQDRTSKQYF.

V is TRBV5-1 and J is TRBJ2-3; TRBD2 matches at 9 bases. CDR3 length equals 15 residues. Germline lookup yields CDR1 SGHRS and CDR2 YFSETQ. V was pared by 2 bases and J by 0 bases, with 1 base of the junction left unmatched. The CDR3 region is CASSFLAGSTDTQYF. For the CDR3, the DNA is TGCGCCAGCAGCTTTCTAGCGGGAAGCACAGATACGCAGTATTTT. Together with reference TRBV5-1 and TRBJ2-3, the CDR3 gives the full variable domain: KAGVTQTPRYLIKTRGQQVTLSCSPISGHRSVSWYQQTPGQGLQFLFEYFSETQRNKGNFPGRFSGRQFSNSRSEMNVSTLELGDSALYLCASSFLAGSTDTQYFGPGTRLTVL.

This sequence joins TRBV29-1 and TRBJ1-2; D may be TRBD1 (6 bases). Germline values: CDR1 SQVTM, CDR2 ANQGSEA. The CDR3 sequence is 12 residues long. Trimming pared 4 bases from V and 4 bases from J, leaving 10 bases between. The CDR3 loop reads CSVGTVGYGYTF. The CDR3 DNA follows: TGCAGCGTTGGGACAGTCGGCTATGGCTACACCTTC.

This clone turned up a few times. The rearrangement uses TRBV7-9 and TRBJ2-2, with a possible D match to TRBD2 (6 bases). There are 13 residues in the CDR3. CDR1 SEHNR and CDR2 FQNEAQ come from the germline V gene (reference sequence). V was shortened by 11 bases and J by 7 bases, with 17 bases between the two germline ends. The CDR3 loop reads CAPGSGADGELFF. As DNA, the CDR3 is TGTGCCCCTGGGTCGGGAGCTGACGGGGAGCTGTTTTTT.

The chain is built from TRBV6-6 and TRBJ2-7, with D unresolved. The germline CDR1 and CDR2 sequences are MNHNY and SVGAGI (reference sequence). CDR3 size: 13 residues. The V and J ends lost 6 bases and 2 bases respectively, with 11 bases between them. CDR3 bases: TGTGCCAGCAGAAACGCGGTTCCCTACGAGCAGTACTTC. Translation gives CASRNAVPYEQYF.

The chain uses TRBV13 and TRBJ2-2; 7 bases map to TRBD1. Trimming cost V 7 bases and J 6 bases; bases outside gene matches: 8. Germline CDR1 and CDR2: PRHDT and FYEKMQ (reference sequence). The CDR3 covers 14 residues. The CDR3 nucleotides read TGTGCCAGCACCAAAGGGGGCCGGCCCGGGGAGCTGTTTTTT. This encodes CASTKGGRPGELFF.

The V and J genes are TRBV28 and TRBJ2-7; D is ambiguous. V shed 6 bases and J shed 2 bases, with 14 bases lying between them. Germline values: CDR1 MDHEN, CDR2 SYDVKM. This CDR3 has 14 amino acids. The CDR3, as DNA: TGTGCCAGCAGCAGGTCGGTCAGTCCCTACGAGCAGTACTTC. It is translated as CASSRSVSPYEQYF. The complete variable domain, with remaining parts taken from reference TRBV28 and TRBJ2-7, reads DVKVTQSSRYLVKRTGEKVFLECVQDMDHENMFWYRQDPGLGLRLIYFSYDVKMKEKGDIPEGYSVSREKKERFSLILESASTNQTSMYLCASSRSVSPYEQYFGPGTRLTVT.

The rearrangement joins TRBV29-1 to TRBJ2-7, with 9 nucleotides matching TRBD1. Germline V CDR1 and CDR2: SQVTM, ANQGSEA. Trimming took 5 bases from V and 7 from J; bases not matched to a gene: 12. The CDR3 has 14 amino acids. The CDR3 region has the DNA TGCAGCGTTCAAAAGGGACAGGGTCGTGGTGAGCAGTACTTC. Translated, it gives CSVQKGQGRGEQYF.

For this clone: The same CDR3 is also encoded by other DNA sequences in this sample. The rearrangement joins TRBV6-1 to TRBJ2-7; D remains ambiguous. The germline CDR1 and CDR2 sequences are MNHNS and SASEGT. The V gene lost 2 bases and the J gene lost 4 bases, with 3 bases spanning the gap. This CDR3 spans 11 amino acids. The chain's CDR3 is CASSEPYEQYF. CDR3 nucleotide sequence: TGTGCCAGCAGTGAACCATACGAGCAGTACTTC.

The J gene is TRBJ2-5, the V gene TRBV13, with D unclear. CDR3 length: 13 residues. The V end lost 4 bases, the J end lost 4 bases, and 10 bases lay between the germline ends. Germline V gives CDR1 PRHDT, CDR2 FYEKMQ (reference sequence). CDR3: CASSSVLRETQYF. DNA of the CDR3: TGTGCCAGCAGCTCGGTCCTACGAGAGACCCAGTACTTC.

The rearrangement links TRBV4-3 to TRBJ2-7, with TRBD2 matching 11 bases. The V segment lost 4 bases and the J segment 3 bases; nucleotides outside the gene matches: 5. CDR1 is LGHNA and CDR2 is YSLEER in the germline V gene. The CDR3 totals 15 residues. CDR3 protein: CASSRLAGGGYEQYF. CDR3 nucleotides: TGCGCCAGCAGCCGGTTAGCGGGAGGGGGCTACGAGCAGTACTTC.